This T cell receptor beta chain is drawn from a study of monozygotic twins with inflammatory bowel disease. Overall study findings and caveats: Twin concordance left repertoire similarity unchanged, with limited power a possible explanation for this lack of difference. On the inverse Simpson index, IBD patients scored lower for TCRbeta diversity than healthy co-twins. Clonotype sharing was lower in IBD patients than healthy twins, most markedly with disease activity.

For this clonotype: The antigen remains unidentified.

TCRdb reprocessed the 5' RACE reads and stores each CDR3 protein as one record, lacking DNA. This table lists some 190,000 distinct CDR3 sequences. The germline V gene has CDR1 SGHTA and CDR2 FQGNSA. This CDR3 spans 17 amino acids. Input material: blood. The sequence derives from a human donor with ulcerative colitis or Crohn's disease, or a healthy co-twin of an affected twin (not recorded which). This chain links TRBV7-2 with TRBJ1-5. The CDR3 region is CASSRLTDGLSNQPQHF.